This TCR beta chain was captured in a study of cytomegalovirus exposure and HLA in healthy donors. Germline V CDR1 and CDR2: SNHLY, FYNNEI. Trimming cost V 4 bases and J 2 bases, with 18 bases left between them. CDR3 length: 16 residues. Concerning this clone itself: Its matching antigen is unknown.

Vbeta (60) and Jbeta (13) primers were used in the PCR. Measured with immunoSEQ multiplex PCR; TCRdb has only the in-frame clones, and not every one. The sample contains about 140,000 clones, 65% to 70% of which appear only once. Findings and caveats of the study: A list of 150 to 200 TCR beta chains associated with cytomegalovirus was given. When a later analysis was performed, an Asian-associated ancestry cluster reportedly had fewer N-insertions than the roughly 690-donor mean.

The sequence came from a man aged 25-40 years in good health and CMV-seropositive. Sequencing was done on a sample of PBMCs. The chain joins TRBV2 to TRBJ2-7, with TRBD2 as a possible D gene (6 bases). The CDR3 region has the DNA TGTGCCAGCAGTGTTTTGGGGACTTCTTTAACCTACGAGCAGTACTTC. This codes for CASSVLGTSLTYEQYF.